This T cell receptor (beta chain) was obtained from a study of Graves' ophthalmopathy and Graves' hyperthyroidism. The overall study: Specimen type is peripheral blood, obtained at initial diagnosis before any treatment.

Scientists amplified the TCR beta CDR3 regions from RNA transcripts. First-round RT-PCR used HTBI primers; second-round multiplex PCR followed. Via MiXCR, TCRdb re-called the multiplex PCR reads, giving one row per CDR3 protein. The table has 150,000 or so distinct CDR3 sequences, approximately 40% seen once. This clonotype was found many times. The CDR3 runs 13 residues. Germline V lookup: CDR1 MNHEY, CDR2 SMNVEV (reference sequence). V gave up 4 bases and J gave up 3 bases, with 10 bases separating them. Material for sequencing was peripheral blood. The clonotype originates from a man aged 25 to 40 with Graves' ophthalmopathy. The chain joins TRBV27 to TRBJ2-7, with D maybe TRBD2 (6 bases). The CDR3: CASSSRTNYEQYF. For the CDR3, the DNA is TGTGCCAGCAGTTCGAGGACTAACTACGAGCAGTACTTC.